Below are 24 T cell receptor beta chains sequenced from a single sample in a study of memory CD4+ T cells and cytomegalovirus serostatus. Clones were sequenced by immunoSEQ multiplex PCR, and TCRdb holds only the in-frame ones, with some missing. The sample shows about 75,000 clones, roughly 80% of them seen only once. The sort gate was single viable CD3+CD4+CD8-CD45RO+ cells for memory CD4+ T cells. The sequencing sample was made of memory CD4+ T cells from blood. Receptor source: an adult in good health and CMV-seropositive.

This chain connects TRBV29-1 to TRBJ1-2, with 10 bases aligning to TRBD1. V shed 6 bases, J shed 6 bases, and the junction held 10 bases outside the gene matches. The CDR3 sequence is 14 residues long. The germline gives CDR1 SQVTM, CDR2 ANQGSEA. The CDR3 DNA reads TGCAGCGTCGCCCGCGACAGGGGGCATGATGGCTACACCTTC. Amino acids: CSVARDRGHDGYTF.

The gene calls are TRBV5-6 and TRBJ2-7, with unresolved D. Trimming took 2 bases from V and 3 from J, leaving 9 bases between them. The CDR3 has 13 amino acids. Looked up from germline, CDR1 is SGHDT and CDR2 is YYEEEE. CDR3 in amino acids: CASSFMSSYEQYF. As DNA, the CDR3 is TGTGCCAGCAGCTTCATGAGCAGCTACGAGCAGTACTTC.

This rearrangement joins TRBV7-6 to TRBJ2-1; 7 bases agree with TRBD1. CDR3 length: 13 amino acids. Germline CDR1 SGHVS, CDR2 FNYEAQ. Trimming cost V 0 bases and J 9 bases; bases outside gene matches: 2. The CDR3 DNA reads TGTGCCAGCAGCTTAGCAGGGGGCGGTGAGCAGTTCTTC. Protein sequence: CASSLAGGGEQFF.

This chain connects TRBV6-6 to TRBJ1-5; D not resolved. The V end was cut by 5 bases, the J end by 7 bases, with 9 bases between. The CDR3 runs to 12 residues. Looked up from germline, CDR1 is MNHNY and CDR2 is SVGAGI (reference sequence). The CDR3 sequence is CASSPPRQPQHF. In DNA form, the CDR3 reads TGTGCCAGCAGTCCCCCGAGGCAGCCCCAGCATTTT.

The genes are TRBV9 and TRBJ2-5; tentatively, D is TRBD1 or TRBD2 (5 bases each). Trimming removed 3 bases from V and 5 bases from J, with 14 bases in between. Germline CDR1 is SGDLS and CDR2 is YYNGEE. There are 14 residues in the CDR3. The CDR3: CASSEVGVGETQYF. The CDR3 bases are TGTGCCAGCAGCGAAGTGGGGGTTGGGGAGACCCAGTACTTC.

CDR3 bases: TGTGCCAGCGGATCGGGACACACTAATGAAAAACTGTTTTTT. Translated, it gives CASGSGHTNEKLFF. The chain couples TRBV9 to TRBJ1-4; TRBD1 might be the D (6 bases). Germline V gene data show CDR1 as SGDLS and CDR2 as YYNGEE. V lost 7 bases to trimming and J lost 2 bases, with 12 bases between them. The CDR3 loop spans 14 amino acids.

V is TRBV15 and J is TRBJ2-2; D is unclear. CDR3 length: 16 amino acids. Germline V gene sequence: CDR1 LNHNV, CDR2 YYDKDF (reference sequence). V gave up 0 bases and J gave up 4 bases, with 12 bases separating them. The CDR3 nucleotides are TGTGCCACCAGCAGAGATATGAACCGACTCACCGGGGAGCTGTTTTTT. This gives the protein CATSRDMNRLTGELFF.

This clone was observed a few times. The chain combines TRBV5-1 with TRBJ1-3; D is unresolved. The CDR3 covers 14 residues. The germline V and J ends were trimmed by 2 bases and 3 bases, with 9 bases remaining between them. Germline CDR1 is SGHRS and CDR2 is YFSETQ. The CDR3 coding sequence is TGCGCCAGCAGCTTAGGGCAGGATGGAAACACCATATATTTT. The encoded protein is CASSLGQDGNTIYF. Together with reference TRBV5-1 and TRBJ1-3, the CDR3 gives the full variable domain: KAGVTQTPRYLIKTRGQQVTLSCSPISGHRSVSWYQQTPGQGLQFLFEYFSETQRNKGNFPGRFSGRQFSNSRSEMNVSTLELGDSALYLCASSLGQDGNTIYFGEGSWLTVV.

This chain connects TRBV7-2 to TRBJ2-7; D is unclear. Deletions cut 9 bases from V and 2 bases from J, with 11 bases between. Germline CDR1 reads SGHTA; CDR2 reads FQGNSA. The length of the CDR3 is 12 residues. The CDR3 loop is CARGLVAYEQYV. The CDR3 DNA reads as TGTGCCAGGGGCCTAGTGGCCTACGAGCAGTACGTC.

The chain uses TRBV18 and TRBJ1-1; TRBD1 matches at 7 bases. The CDR3 has 14 amino acids. J lost 6 bases, V lost 5 bases, and 9 bases had no gene match. Germline CDR1 is KGHSH and CDR2 is LQKENI. DNA of the CDR3: TGTGCCAGCTCAGCGGGACAGACACTCTCTGAAGCTTTCTTT. It codes for CASSAGQTLSEAFF.

V gene TRBV15 combines with J gene TRBJ1-2, with a weak D call TRBD1 (6 bases). The germline V gene has CDR1 LNHNV and CDR2 YYDKDF (reference sequence). V was clipped by 0 bases and J by 5 bases, with 7 bases between them. CDR3 length equals 13 residues. CDR3: CATSRDGQYGYTF. CDR3 DNA: TGTGCCACCAGCAGAGACGGACAGTATGGCTACACCTTC.

This sequence joins TRBV2 and TRBJ2-1; 13 bases map to TRBD2. The CDR3 length is 14 residues. Germline V gene data show CDR1 as SNHLY and CDR2 as FYNNEI. With V trimmed by 6 bases and J by 7 bases, 3 bases remained unmatched. The DNA for the CDR3 is TGTGCCAGCAGCGGGACTAGCGGGGTTAATGAGCAGTTCTTC. Residues: CASSGTSGVNEQFF.

V and J are TRBV18 and TRBJ1-5; no definite D call. V lost 3 bases to trimming and J lost 3 bases, with 9 bases between them. Germline-derived CDR1 and CDR2 are KGHSH and LQKENI. CDR3 size: 14 residues. The DNA of the CDR3 is TGTGCCAGCTCACCTTTCGGCGACAATCAGCCCCAGCATTTT. It codes for CASSPFGDNQPQHF.

This chain uses TRBV2 with TRBJ1-2, with TRBD1 as a possible D gene (5 bases). The CDR3 is made up of 11 amino acids. Germline V gives CDR1 SNHLY, CDR2 FYNNEI. V gave up 6 bases and J gave up 13 bases, with 15 bases separating them. The DNA of the CDR3 is TGTGCCAGCAGCGCCTCCAGGGCGATCACCTTC. Its protein product is CASSASRAITF.

This clone was detected only a few times. The gene calls are TRBV14 and TRBJ2-2; D is unclear. The CDR3 length is 13 residues. V lost 0 bases and J 7 bases, leaving 6 bases between the germline ends. Germline V gene sequence: CDR1 SGHDN, CDR2 FVKESK. The CDR3, as DNA: TGTGCCAGCAGCCAAGATCTAAGCGGGGAGCTGTTTTTT. It specifies CASSQDLSGELFF.

Details on this clone: Relative to the germline gene, one junction end is altered; a read error may explain this. The chain combines TRBV19 with TRBJ2-2, with D possibly being TRBD2 (7 bases). In germline, CDR1 is LNHDA, CDR2 SQIVND (reference sequence). The CDR3 covers 16 residues. The CDR3 region has the DNA TGTGCCAGTAGTATTGGGGGGGCGGCGAACGCCGGGGAGCTGTTTTTT. Amino acid sequence: CASSIGGAANAGELFF.

This clone was found once. This rearrangement joins TRBV7-2 to TRBJ1-1; 8 nucleotides align to TRBD1. Germline loops: CDR1 SGHTA, CDR2 FQGNSA. This CDR3 has 14 residues. Trimming removed 5 bases from V and 3 bases from J; junction bases left unmatched: 5. The CDR3 protein is CASSLSGGDTEAFF. The CDR3 DNA reads as TGTGCCAGCAGCCTCTCAGGGGGCGACACTGAAGCTTTCTTT.

The chain uses TRBV5-6 and TRBJ2-7, with D hard to call. Germline V CDR1 and CDR2: SGHDT, YYEEEE. V was trimmed by 0 bases and J by 3 bases, leaving 10 bases between them. The CDR3 length is 14 residues. CDR3 amino acids: CASSLDYGFYEQYF. The CDR3 bases are TGTGCCAGCAGCTTGGATTACGGGTTCTACGAGCAGTACTTC.

V and J are TRBV28 and TRBJ1-5; D may be TRBD1 (5 bases). The CDR3 is made up of 18 amino acids. V was shortened by 6 bases and J by 0 bases, with 21 bases between the two germline ends. Germline V gene data show CDR1 as MDHEN and CDR2 as SYDVKM. The CDR3 DNA reads as TGTGCCAGCAGCCTCCCGGGGACTGGAGAAACTAGCAATCAGCCCCAGCATTTT. This translates into CASSLPGTGETSNQPQHF.

The chain has TRBV28 and TRBJ2-7, with 9 bases matching TRBD1. Germline V gene lookup returns CDR1 MDHEN and CDR2 SYDVKM. Unmatched junction bases numbered 8, after V lost 4 bases and J lost 4 bases. The CDR3 is made up of 15 amino acids. Here the CDR3 reads CASSSPGTGIYEQYF. The CDR3 DNA reads TGTGCCAGCAGTTCACCCGGGACAGGGATTTACGAGCAGTACTTC.

The chain joins TRBV10-3 to TRBJ2-1; D possibly corresponds to TRBD2 (5 bases). Germline V lookup: CDR1 ENHRY, CDR2 SYGVKD. V was cut by 10 bases and J by 6 bases, with 16 bases left in between. The CDR3 length is 13 residues. CDR3 residues: CATHAASSNEQFF. The CDR3 nucleotides are TGTGCCACCCACGCGGCTAGCAGCAATGAGCAGTTCTTC.

V is TRBV9 and J is TRBJ1-4; D may be TRBD1 (5 bases). Germline loops: CDR1 SGDLS, CDR2 YYNGEE. Trimming left V 3 bases short and J 5 bases short, with 11 bases between. This CDR3 is 14 amino acids long. CDR3 amino acids: CASSAWGENEKLFF. The CDR3 nucleotides are TGTGCCAGCAGCGCCTGGGGGGAAAATGAAAAACTGTTTTTT.

The sample holds one count of this clone. V gene TRBV29-1 combines with J gene TRBJ2-7; TRBD1 agrees at 7 bases. In germline, CDR1 is SQVTM, CDR2 ANQGSEA. The CDR3 length is 14 residues. Trimming at V came to 5 bases and at J to 5 bases, leaving 12 bases not matched to a gene. The CDR3, as DNA: TGCAGCGTTATTCGCGCGGTCCAGGGGGACGAGCAGTACTTC. This codes for CSVIRAVQGDEQYF.

The V and J genes are TRBV7-9 and TRBJ2-3, with 7 nucleotides matching TRBD2. CDR1 is SEHNR, CDR2 FQNEAQ, per germline (reference sequence). The junction had 7 bases not matched to a gene; V was cut back by 5 bases and J by 2 bases. The CDR3 sequence is 15 residues long. The CDR3, as DNA: TGTGCCAGCAGCCGACTGGCGGGAGTCACAGATACGCAGTATTTT. Residues: CASSRLAGVTDTQYF.